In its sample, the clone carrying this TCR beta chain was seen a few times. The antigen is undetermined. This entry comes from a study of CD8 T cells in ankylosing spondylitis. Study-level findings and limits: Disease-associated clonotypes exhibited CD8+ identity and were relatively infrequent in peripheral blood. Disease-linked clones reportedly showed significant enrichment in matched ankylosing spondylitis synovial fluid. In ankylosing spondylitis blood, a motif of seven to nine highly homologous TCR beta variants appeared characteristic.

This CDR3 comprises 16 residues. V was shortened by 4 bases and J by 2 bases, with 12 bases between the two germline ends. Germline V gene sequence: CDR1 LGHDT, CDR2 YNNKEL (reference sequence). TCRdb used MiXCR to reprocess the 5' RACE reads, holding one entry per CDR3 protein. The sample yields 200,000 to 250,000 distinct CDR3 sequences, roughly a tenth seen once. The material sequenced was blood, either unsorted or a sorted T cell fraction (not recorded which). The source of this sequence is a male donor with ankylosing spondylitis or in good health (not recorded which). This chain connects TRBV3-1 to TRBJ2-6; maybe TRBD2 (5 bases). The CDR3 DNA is TGTGCCAGCAGCCTAACGCCCGGGGCTGGGGCCAACGTCCTGACTTTC. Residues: CASSLTPGAGANVLTF.